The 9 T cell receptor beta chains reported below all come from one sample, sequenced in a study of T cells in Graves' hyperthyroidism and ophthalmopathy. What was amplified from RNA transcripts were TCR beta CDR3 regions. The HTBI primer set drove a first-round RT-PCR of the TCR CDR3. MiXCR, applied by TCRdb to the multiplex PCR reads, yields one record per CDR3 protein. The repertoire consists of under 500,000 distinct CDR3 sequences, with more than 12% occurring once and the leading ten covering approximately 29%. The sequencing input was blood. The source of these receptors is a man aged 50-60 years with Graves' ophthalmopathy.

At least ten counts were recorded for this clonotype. CDR3 DNA: TGTGCCACCAGTGATGAGTTCGCCAGGCCAAACTCCTACAATGAGCAGTTCTTC. Its translation is CATSDEFARPNSYNEQFF. The J gene is TRBJ2-1, the V gene TRBV24-1; D is ambiguous. This CDR3 contains 18 residues. V lost 3 bases to trimming and J lost 0 bases, with 17 bases between them. Germline V gene sequence: CDR1 KGHDR, CDR2 SFDVKD.

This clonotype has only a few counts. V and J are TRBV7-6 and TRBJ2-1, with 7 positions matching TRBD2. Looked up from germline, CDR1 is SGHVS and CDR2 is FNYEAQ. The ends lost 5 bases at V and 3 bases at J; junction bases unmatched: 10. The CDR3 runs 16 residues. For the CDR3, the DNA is TGTGCCAGCAGCGCGCTGTTAGCGGGTTACTACAATGAGCAGTTCTTC. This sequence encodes CASSALLAGYYNEQFF.

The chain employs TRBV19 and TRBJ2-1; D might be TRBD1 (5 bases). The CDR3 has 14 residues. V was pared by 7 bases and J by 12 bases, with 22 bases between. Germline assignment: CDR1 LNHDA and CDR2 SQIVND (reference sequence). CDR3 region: CASTPTQAGYAQFF. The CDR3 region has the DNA TGTGCCAGTACCCCCACTCAAGCAGGGTATGCGCAGTTCTTC. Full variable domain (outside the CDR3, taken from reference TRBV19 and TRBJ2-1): DGGITQSPKYLFRKEGQNVTLSCEQNLNHDAMYWYRQDPGQGLRLIYYSQIVNDFQKGDIAEGYSVSREKKESFPLTVTSAQKNPTAFYLCASTPTQAGYAQFFGPGTRLTVL.

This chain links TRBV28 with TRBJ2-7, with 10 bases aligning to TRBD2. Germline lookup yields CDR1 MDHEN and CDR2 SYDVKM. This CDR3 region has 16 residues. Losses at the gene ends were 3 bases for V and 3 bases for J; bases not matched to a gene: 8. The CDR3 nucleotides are TGTGCCAGCAGTTTCGGGCTAGCGGGAGTTGTCTACGAGCAGTACTTC. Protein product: CASSFGLAGVVYEQYF.

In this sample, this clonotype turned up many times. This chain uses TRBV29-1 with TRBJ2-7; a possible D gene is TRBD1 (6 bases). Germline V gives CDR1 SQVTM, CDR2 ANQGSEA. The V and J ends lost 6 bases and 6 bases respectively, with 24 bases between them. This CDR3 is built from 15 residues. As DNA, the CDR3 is TGCAGCGTCGAATTAGCAGGGGCACCACGGGGCGAGCAGTACTTC. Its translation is CSVELAGAPRGEQYF.

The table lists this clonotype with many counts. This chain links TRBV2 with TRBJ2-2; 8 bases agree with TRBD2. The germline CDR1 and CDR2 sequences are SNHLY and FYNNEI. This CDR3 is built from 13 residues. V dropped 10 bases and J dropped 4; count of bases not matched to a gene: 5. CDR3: CANHGRGTGELFF. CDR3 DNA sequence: TGTGCCAACCACGGGAGGGGCACCGGGGAGCTGTTTTTT. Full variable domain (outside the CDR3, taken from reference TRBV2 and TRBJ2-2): EPEVTQTPSHQVTQMGQEVILRCVPISNHLYFYWYRQILGQKVEFLVSFYNNEISEKSEIFDDQFSVERPDGSNFTLKIRSTKLEDSAMYFCANHGRGTGELFFGEGSRLTVL.

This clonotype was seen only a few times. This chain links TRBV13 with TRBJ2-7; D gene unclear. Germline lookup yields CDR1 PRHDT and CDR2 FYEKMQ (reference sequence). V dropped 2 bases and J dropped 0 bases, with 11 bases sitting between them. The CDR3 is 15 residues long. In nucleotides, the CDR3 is TGTGCCAGCAGCTTATACAGCAGAATCTCCTACGAGCAGTACTTC. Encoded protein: CASSLYSRISYEQYF. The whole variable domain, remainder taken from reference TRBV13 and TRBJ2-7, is AAGVIQSPRHLIKEKRETATLKCYPIPRHDTVYWYQQGPGQDPQFLISFYEKMQSDKGSIPDRFSAQQFSDYHSELNMSSLELGDSALYFCASSLYSRISYEQYFGPGTRLTVT.

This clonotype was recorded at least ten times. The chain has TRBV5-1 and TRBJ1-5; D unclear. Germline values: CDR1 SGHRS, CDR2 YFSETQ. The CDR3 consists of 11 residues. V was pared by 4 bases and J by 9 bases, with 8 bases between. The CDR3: CASSLKRPQHF. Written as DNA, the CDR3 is TGCGCCAGCAGCCTAAAGCGGCCCCAGCATTTT.

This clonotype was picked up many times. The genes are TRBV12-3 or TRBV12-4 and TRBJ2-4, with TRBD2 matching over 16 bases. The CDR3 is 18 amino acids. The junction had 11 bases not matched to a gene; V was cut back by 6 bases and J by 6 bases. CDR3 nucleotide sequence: TGTGCCAGCAGGGGACTAGCGGGAGGGATTACGGGGCGAAACATTCAGTACTTC. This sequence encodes CASRGLAGGITGRNIQYF.